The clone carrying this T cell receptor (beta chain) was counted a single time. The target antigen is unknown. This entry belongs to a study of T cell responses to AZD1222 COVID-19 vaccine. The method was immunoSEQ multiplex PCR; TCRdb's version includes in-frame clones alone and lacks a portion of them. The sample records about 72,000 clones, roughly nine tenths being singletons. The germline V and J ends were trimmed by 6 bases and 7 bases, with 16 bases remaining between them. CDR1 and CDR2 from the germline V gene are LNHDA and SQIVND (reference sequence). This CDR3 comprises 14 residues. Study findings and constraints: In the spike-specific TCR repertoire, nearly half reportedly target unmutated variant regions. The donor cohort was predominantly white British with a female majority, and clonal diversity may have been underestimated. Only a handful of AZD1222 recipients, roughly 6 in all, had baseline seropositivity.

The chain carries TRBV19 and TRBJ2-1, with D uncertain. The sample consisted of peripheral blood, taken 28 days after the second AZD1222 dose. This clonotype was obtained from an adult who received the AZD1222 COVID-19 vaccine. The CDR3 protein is CASRPSQRRNEQFF. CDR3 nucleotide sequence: TGTGCCAGTAGGCCGAGCCAAAGAAGGAATGAGCAGTTCTTC.